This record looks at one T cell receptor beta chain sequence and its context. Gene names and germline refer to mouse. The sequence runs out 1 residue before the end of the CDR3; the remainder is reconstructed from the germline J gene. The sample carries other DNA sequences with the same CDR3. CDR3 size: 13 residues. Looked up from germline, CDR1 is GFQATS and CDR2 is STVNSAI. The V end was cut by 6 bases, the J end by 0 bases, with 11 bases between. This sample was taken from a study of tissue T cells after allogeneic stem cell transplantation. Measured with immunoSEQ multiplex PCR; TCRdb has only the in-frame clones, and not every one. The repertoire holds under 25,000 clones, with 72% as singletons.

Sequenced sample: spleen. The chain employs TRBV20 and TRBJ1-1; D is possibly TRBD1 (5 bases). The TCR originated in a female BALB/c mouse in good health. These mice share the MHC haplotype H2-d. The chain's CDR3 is CGARRGANTEVFF. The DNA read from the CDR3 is TGTGGTGCCAGGCGGGGGGCAAACACAGAAGTCTTC.